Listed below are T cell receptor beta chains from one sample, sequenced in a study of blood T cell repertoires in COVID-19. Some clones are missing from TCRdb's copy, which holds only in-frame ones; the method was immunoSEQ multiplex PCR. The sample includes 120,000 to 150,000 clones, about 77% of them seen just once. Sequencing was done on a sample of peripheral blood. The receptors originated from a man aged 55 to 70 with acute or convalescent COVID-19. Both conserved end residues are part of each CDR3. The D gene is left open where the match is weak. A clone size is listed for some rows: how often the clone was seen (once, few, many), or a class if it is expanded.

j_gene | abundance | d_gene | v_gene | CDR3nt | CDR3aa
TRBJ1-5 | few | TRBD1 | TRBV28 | TGTGCCAGCAGTTTTCCTCCGGGACAGGCGGCGAAGGACAATCAGCCCCAGCATTTT | CASSFPPGQAAKDNQPQHF
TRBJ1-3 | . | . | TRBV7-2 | TGTGCCAGCAGCGGGGGAGGATTACTCTCTGGAAACACCATATATTTT | CASSGGGLLSGNTIYF
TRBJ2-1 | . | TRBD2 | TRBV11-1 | TGTGCCAGCAGCTTAGGGCCAGCGGGAGCAGGGGAGCAGTTCTTC | CASSLGPAGAGEQFF
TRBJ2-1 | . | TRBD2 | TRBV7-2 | TGTGCCAGCAGCTTAGGGACTAGCCTCTACAATGAGCAGTTCTTC | CASSLGTSLYNEQFF
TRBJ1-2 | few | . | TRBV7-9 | TGTGCCAGCAGCTTAGGGGCAGGGTCCCAACGGGATGGCTACACCTTC | CASSLGAGSQRDGYTF
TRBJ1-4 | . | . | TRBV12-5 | TGTGCTAGTGGTTTGGCCCAGGGTAGGACGTGTGAAAAACTGTTTTTT | CASGLAQGRTCEKLFF
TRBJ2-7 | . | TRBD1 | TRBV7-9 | TGTGCCAGCAGCTTAGCGGGACAGGTCCACGAGCAGTACTTC | CASSLAGQVHEQYF
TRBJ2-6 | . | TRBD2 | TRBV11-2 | TGTGCCAGCAGTTCCAGACTAGCGGGAGTTTCTGGGGCCAACGTCCTGACTTTC | CASSSRLAGVSGANVLTF
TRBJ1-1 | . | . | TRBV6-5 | TGTGCCAGCAGTTACCGGGGGACGGTCCAGAACACTGAAGCTTTCTTT | CASSYRGTVQNTEAFF
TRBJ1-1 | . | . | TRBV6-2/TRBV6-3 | TGTGCCAGCAGTTCTAGAACGGCGAACACTGAAGCTTTCTTT | CASSSRTANTEAFF
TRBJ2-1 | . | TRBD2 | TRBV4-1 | TGCGCCAGCAGCCAAGAGGGGGAGACTAGCGGGGACAATGAGCAGTTCTTC | CASSQEGETSGDNEQFF
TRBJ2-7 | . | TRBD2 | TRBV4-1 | TGCGCCAGCAGCCAACGGACTAGCGGGAGAGGACAGGGCGAGCAGTACTTC | CASSQRTSGRGQGEQYF
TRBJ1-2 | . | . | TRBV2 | TGTGCCAGCAGTGGGGGTCAGGGCTCTGTCTACACCTTC | CASSGGQGSVYTF
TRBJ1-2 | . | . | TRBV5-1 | TGCGCCAGCAGCACCGAGGGTTTGGCAGACGGCTACACCTTC | CASSTEGLADGYTF
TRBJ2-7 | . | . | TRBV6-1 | TGTGCCAGCAGTGAAGCGTGGACAGATTTCTACGAGCAGTACTTC | CASSEAWTDFYEQYF
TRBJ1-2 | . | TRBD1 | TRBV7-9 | TGTGCCAGCAGCTTAGGGACAGGGGGTCACTATGGCTACACCTTC | CASSLGTGGHYGYTF
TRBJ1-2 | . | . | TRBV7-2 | TGTGCCAGCAGCTTAAAGGCCAGGGCCTATGGCTACACCTTC | CASSLKARAYGYTF
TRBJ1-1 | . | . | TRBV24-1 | TGTGCCACCAGTGGGGCGGGTCTGCGCACTGAAGCTTTCTTT | CATSGAGLRTEAFF
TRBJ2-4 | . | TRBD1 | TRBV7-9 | TGTGCCAGCAGCTTAGCGACGTGGGACAGTAGGTACTTC | CASSLATWDSRYF
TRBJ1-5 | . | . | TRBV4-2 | TGTGCCAGCAGCCAAGTTGTGGGAGGAGGCAATCAGCCCCAGCATTTT | CASSQVVGGGNQPQHF
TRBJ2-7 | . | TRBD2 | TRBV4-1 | TGCGCCAGCAGCCAGGTAGCGGGACTAAATCTAGCCTACGAGCAGTACTTC | CASSQVAGLNLAYEQYF
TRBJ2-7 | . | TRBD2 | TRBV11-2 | TGTGCCAGCAGCTTAGATCGTTTTAGCGGGAGGTCTCAGGAGCAGTACTTC | CASSLDRFSGRSQEQYF
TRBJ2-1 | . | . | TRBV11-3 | TGTGCCAGCAGCTTAGAGGCTAGCCCCTACAATGAGCAGTTCTTC | CASSLEASPYNEQFF
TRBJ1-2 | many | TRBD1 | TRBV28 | TGTGCCAGCAGTTCCCCCAGGGGGTCTTTTGGCTACACCTTC | CASSSPRGSFGYTF
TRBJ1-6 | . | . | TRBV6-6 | TGTGCCAGCAGTTACATTGGGGGGTCGTATAATTCACCCCTCCACTTT | CASSYIGGSYNSPLHF
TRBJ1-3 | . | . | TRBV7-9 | TGTGCCAGCAGCTTAGCTGGCACGTCTGGAAACACCATATATTTT | CASSLAGTSGNTIYF
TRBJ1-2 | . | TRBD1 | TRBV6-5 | TGTGCCAGTTCAGGACAGGTTGTCTATGGCTACACCTTC | CASSGQVVYGYTF
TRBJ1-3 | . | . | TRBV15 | TGTGCCACCAGCAGAGACAGGGACTCTGGAAACACCATATATTTT | CATSRDRDSGNTIYF
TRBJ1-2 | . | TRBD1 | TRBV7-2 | TGTGCCAGCAGCCTACAACAGGGGAGCGGCTACACCTTC | CASSLQQGSGYTF
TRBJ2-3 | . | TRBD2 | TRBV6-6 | TGTGCCAGCAGTTACTCTCTAGCGGGAGGGCTAGATACGCAGTATTTT | CASSYSLAGGLDTQYF
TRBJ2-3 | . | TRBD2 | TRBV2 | TGTGCCAGCAGTGGACTAGCGGACACAGATACGCAGTATTTT | CASSGLADTDTQYF
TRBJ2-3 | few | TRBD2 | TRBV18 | TGTGCCAGCTCACCGGGACTAGCGGGAGCAACAGATACGCAGTATTTT | CASSPGLAGATDTQYF
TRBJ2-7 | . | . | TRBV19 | TGTGCCAGTAGTATTGCGGTGGCGAGCGCGACGGCCTACGAGCAGTACTTC | CASSIAVASATAYEQYF
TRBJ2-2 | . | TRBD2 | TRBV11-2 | TGTGCCAGCAGCTTCCAACTAGCGGGAGAAACCGGGGAGCTGTTTTTT | CASSFQLAGETGELFF
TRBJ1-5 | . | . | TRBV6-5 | TGTGCCAGCTGGGTGGGTTCGGGGATCAATCAGCCCCAGCATTTT | CASWVGSGINQPQHF
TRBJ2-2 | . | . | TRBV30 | TGTGCCTGGAGTGTACCAGTTTCCGGGGAGCTGTTTTTT | CAWSVPVSGELFF
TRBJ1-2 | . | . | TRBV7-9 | TGTGCCAGCAGCCCAACAGGGAACTATGGCTACACCTTC | CASSPTGNYGYTF
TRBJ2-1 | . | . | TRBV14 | TGTGCCAGCAGCCAAGATTTCCCCAGCGCCTCCTACAATGAGCAGTTCTTC | CASSQDFPSASYNEQFF
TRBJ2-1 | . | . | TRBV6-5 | TGTGCCAGCAGTTACTCGGGGAGCTCCTACAATGAGCAGTTCTTC | CASSYSGSSYNEQFF
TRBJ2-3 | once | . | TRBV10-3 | TGTGCCATCATGGACAACTACGGCACAGATACGCAGTATTTT | CAIMDNYGTDTQYF
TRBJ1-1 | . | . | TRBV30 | TGTGCCTGGAGTCCCCGGGGGGGTGAAGCTTTCTTT | CAWSPRGGEAFF
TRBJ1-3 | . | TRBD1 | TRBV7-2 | TGTGCCAGCCAAAAAAGACAGGGGTACTCTGGAAACACCATATATTTT | CASQKRQGYSGNTIYF
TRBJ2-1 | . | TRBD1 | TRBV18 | TGTGCCAGCTCACCCGGGACAGGGCGTAATGAGCAGTTCTTC | CASSPGTGRNEQFF
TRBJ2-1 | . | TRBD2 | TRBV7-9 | TGTGCCAGCAGCCAGCTAGCGGGAGGAAATCGGCAATATGAGCAGTTCTTC | CASSQLAGGNRQYEQFF
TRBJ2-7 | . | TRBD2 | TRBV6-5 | TGTGCCAGCAGTTTTCAGAGCGGGAGCTCCTACGAGCAGTACTTC | CASSFQSGSSYEQYF
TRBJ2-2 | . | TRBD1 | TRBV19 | TGTGCCAGTAGCACACAGGGGGCTCCCGGGGAGCTGTTTTTT | CASSTQGAPGELFF
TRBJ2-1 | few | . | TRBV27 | TGTGCCAGCAGTGGAGACTCAGATTACTACAATGAGCAGTTCTTC | CASSGDSDYYNEQFF
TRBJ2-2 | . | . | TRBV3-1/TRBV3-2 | TGTGCCAGCAGCCAACTAAAGACCGGGGAGCTGTTTTTT | CASSQLKTGELFF
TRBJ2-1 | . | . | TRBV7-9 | TGTGCCAGCAGCTCCAGCGGGCAGCGGAACAATGAGCAGTTCTTC | CASSSSGQRNNEQFF
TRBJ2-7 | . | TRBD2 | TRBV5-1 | TGCGCCAGCAGCTCTGGAGGTCTAGCGGGGTCCCGATACGAGCAGTACTTC | CASSSGGLAGSRYEQYF
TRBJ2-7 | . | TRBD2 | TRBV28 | TGTGCCAGCAGTACCCCCGGTACTAGCGGGATTTGGGAGCAGTACTTC | CASSTPGTSGIWEQYF
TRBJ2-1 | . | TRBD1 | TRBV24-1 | TGTGCCACCAGTGATGCCGGGACAGGGGATGAGCAGTTCTTC | CATSDAGTGDEQFF
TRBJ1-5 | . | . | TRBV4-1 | TGCGCCAGCAGCCAAGGAGGCAAGAGAAATCAGCCCCAGCATTTT | CASSQGGKRNQPQHF